This T cell receptor (beta chain) was observed in a study of blood T cell repertoires in COVID-19. Study background: Sources were T cells, B-cell-depleted T cells, or PBMCs; the material itself was cDNA or gDNA.

Germline V lookup: CDR1 GTSNPN, CDR2 SVGIG (reference sequence). V was clipped by 3 bases and J by 5 bases, with 13 bases between them. CDR3 size: 13 residues. The protocol was immunoSEQ multiplex PCR, while the TCRdb copy is restricted to in-frame clones and leaves out a portion. The repertoire holds 100,000 to 120,000 clones, with over 75% as singletons. The genes are TRBV30 and TRBJ1-1; unclear D gene. The sample taken for sequencing was peripheral blood. The receptor's source is a woman of 80 years or more with active or convalescent COVID-19. The CDR3 is CAWSSGPPTEAFF. The CDR3, as DNA: TGTGCCTGGAGCTCTGGGCCCCCAACTGAAGCTTTCTTT. Based on the CDR3 plus reference TRBV30 and TRBJ1-1, the full variable domain is SQTIHQWPATLVQPVGSPLSLECTVEGTSNPNLYWYRQAAGRGLQLLFYSVGIGQISSEVPQNLSASRPQDRQFILSSKKLLLSDSGFYLCAWSSGPPTEAFFGQGTRLTVV.